Reported below is one TCR beta chain. This record belongs to a study of tumour-infiltrating T cells in Burkitt lymphoma. Study-level background: Repertoire clonality predicted overall and progression-free survival.

Trimming removed 2 bases from V and 2 bases from J; junction bases left unmatched: 7. Germline CDR1 SGDLS, CDR2 YYNGEE. This CDR3 region has 16 residues. Clones were sequenced by immunoSEQ multiplex PCR, and TCRdb holds only the in-frame ones, with some missing. The table has about 1,700 clones, approximately 17% seen once; the top ten hold 11%. This chain connects TRBV9 to TRBJ2-3; TRBD2 matches at 8 bases. The sequence was collected from a human donor with diffuse large B-cell lymphoma. The sample taken for sequencing was tumor tissue. The CDR3 bases are TGTGCCAGCAGCGTTCCCTTAGCGGGGCCCACAGATACGCAGTATTTT. Amino acids: CASSVPLAGPTDTQYF.